This TCR beta chain stems from a study of radiotherapy plus CTLA-4 blockade in lung cancer. Assay: immunoSEQ multiplex PCR; the TCRdb copy retains only in-frame clones and omits some. The sample consists of about 60,000 clones, approximately 65% of them appearing once. The CDR3 has 17 residues. Germline values: CDR1 KGHSH, CDR2 LQKENI. Trimming removed 5 bases from V and 5 bases from J; junction bases left unmatched: 15. V gene TRBV18 combines with J gene TRBJ2-5; 9 bases are shared with TRBD2. The receptor was isolated from a human donor with non-small cell lung cancer whose response to radiotherapy plus ipilimumab could not be evaluated. Sample: peripheral blood, taken from a patient treated with radiotherapy plus ipilimumab. The CDR3 protein is CASSVPPGAGGLETQYF. The CDR3 bases are TGTGCCAGCTCAGTCCCGCCCGGAGCGGGGGGATTGGAGACCCAGTACTTC. The full variable domain, in which reference TRBV18 and TRBJ2-5 provide the parts outside the CDR3, is NAGVMQNPRHLVRRRGQEARLRCSPMKGHSHVYWYRQLPEEGLKFMVYLQKENIIDESGMPKERFSAEFPKEGPSILRIQQVVRGDSAAYFCASSVPPGAGGLETQYFGPGTRLLVL.